The 4 T cell receptor beta chains below were found in one sample sequenced in a study of shared clonotypes between healthy human individuals. Sequencing used immunoSEQ multiplex PCR; TCRdb keeps in-frame clones, though not all of them. The sample comprises 2,500,000 or so clones, approximately 92% of which are singletons, and 0.11% to 0.15% rests with the top ten. The sequenced sample was naive CD4+ T cells sorted from blood. The subset is: CD45RA+ positively selected. The receptors derive from a man aged 18 to 29 in good health.

The V call is TRBV7-2, the J call TRBJ2-3, with 7 bases identical to TRBD1. Per germline, CDR1 SGHTA and CDR2 FQGNSA. Germline trimming cut 8 bases from V and 2 bases from J; bases unmatched to any gene: 22. This CDR3 comprises 19 residues. This CDR3 is CASEDYISLPGTDTDTQYF. DNA of the CDR3: TGTGCCAGCGAAGATTACATCTCCCTGCCCGGGACAGACACAGATACGCAGTATTTT.

V and J are TRBV7-9 and TRBJ1-1; no clear D. V was cut by 5 bases and J by 0 bases, with 13 bases left in between. The CDR3 is 15 residues long. Germline V gene data show CDR1 as SEHNR and CDR2 as FQNEAQ (reference sequence). This CDR3 reads CASSPKLPVNTEAFF. The CDR3 DNA reads as TGTGCCAGCAGCCCGAAACTCCCAGTGAACACTGAAGCTTTCTTT.

CDR3 protein: CAISGGPTWETEAFF. The CDR3 DNA sequence: TGTGCCATCAGTGGGGGCCCCACCTGGGAGACTGAAGCTTTCTTT. The V call is TRBV10-3, the J call TRBJ1-1; possible D gene TRBD1, 5 bases. This CDR3 spans 15 amino acids. Deletions cut 4 bases from V and 5 bases from J, with 17 bases between. Germline loops: CDR1 ENHRY, CDR2 SYGVKD.

A single count supports this clone. This CDR3 is also generated by other DNA sequences in the sample. The genes are TRBV5-1 and TRBJ2-1; the match to TRBD2 covers 11 bases. The germline gives CDR1 SGHRS, CDR2 YFSETQ. V gave up 4 bases and J gave up 3 bases; unmatched junction bases: 3. CDR3 size: 15 residues. The CDR3 spells CASSPLAGGYNEQFF. The CDR3 nucleotides read TGCGCCAGCAGCCCGCTAGCGGGGGGCTACAATGAGCAGTTCTTC.